What follows are 5 T cell receptor beta chains derived from one specimen sequenced in a study of T-cell reconstitution after alpha-beta-depleted transplantation in children. Preparation of the TCRbeta library used unique molecular identifiers. MiXCR, run by TCRdb on the PCR reads, gives a single entry per CDR3 protein. The sample contains some 600,000 distinct CDR3 sequences, roughly 17% of which appear only once. This sample comprised PBMCs from the stem cell graft donor, obtained from the stem cell graft. These TCRs come from a human donor who donated a stem cell graft to a child with acute myeloid leukemia.

This clonotype occurred many times. This chain uses TRBV6-1 with TRBJ1-5, with TRBD1 matching 9 bases. The germline V gene has CDR1 MNHNS and CDR2 SASEGT. CDR3 size: 15 residues. With 8 bases clipped from V and 6 bases from J, the junction kept 11 bases outside the gene matches. The CDR3 coding sequence is TGTGCCAGCGCAACGGACAGGGGAGGGGGTCAGCCCCAGCATTTT. The encoded protein is CASATDRGGGQPQHF.

Many counts were recorded for this clonotype. This chain links TRBV27 with TRBJ2-7; D is perhaps TRBD1 (5 bases). V lost 8 bases and J 2 bases, leaving 13 bases between the germline ends. Germline V gives CDR1 MNHEY, CDR2 SMNVEV (reference sequence). The CDR3 runs to 13 residues. Written as DNA, the CDR3 is TGTGCCAGCGGTAGGTGGGGCGCCTACGAGCAGTACTTC. Its protein is CASGRWGAYEQYF.

The sample holds a few counts of this clonotype. The chain couples TRBV9 to TRBJ1-1; perhaps TRBD1 as D (6 bases). Germline values: CDR1 SGDLS, CDR2 YYNGEE. CDR3 size: 15 residues. V lost 2 bases, J lost 3 bases, and 14 bases lay in between. In DNA form, the CDR3 reads TGTGCCAGCAGCGTTAATCCAAGGGGGGACACTGAAGCTTTCTTT. Protein product: CASSVNPRGDTEAFF.

The rearrangement uses TRBV20-1 and TRBJ2-1; perhaps TRBD1 as D (6 bases). This CDR3 is 14 amino acids long. Germline loops: CDR1 DFQATT, CDR2 SNEGSKA (reference sequence). V was cut by 6 bases and J by 4 bases, with 16 bases left in between. CDR3 protein: CSALKETGYNEQFF. The CDR3, as DNA: TGCAGTGCACTAAAGGAAACAGGGTACAATGAGCAGTTCTTC.

This clonotype was recorded many times. The J gene is TRBJ2-3, the V gene TRBV20-1, with 7 bases matching TRBD2. J lost 0 bases, V lost 2 bases, and 5 bases had no gene match. Germline loops: CDR1 DFQATT, CDR2 SNEGSKA (reference sequence). The CDR3 spans 15 residues. CDR3: CSARLAGVSTDTQYF. The CDR3, as DNA: TGCAGTGCTAGATTGGCGGGGGTCAGCACAGATACGCAGTATTTT.